This T cell receptor (beta chain) was identified in a study of cytomegalovirus exposure and HLA in healthy donors. Researchers ran the PCR with 60 Vbeta and 13 Jbeta primers. Method: immunoSEQ multiplex PCR; TCRdb's copy keeps in-frame clones and lacks some. The sample has roughly 100,000 clones; about 67% are singletons. Concerning this clone itself: What it binds is not known.

Regarding the study as a whole: Later analysis revealed greater clonal expansion in HLA-associated TCR beta chains than in equally common others.

CDR1 SQVTM and CDR2 ANQGSEA come from the germline V gene. Unmatched junction bases numbered 4, after V lost 6 bases and J lost 2 bases. The CDR3 sequence is 13 residues long. Sequencing input: PBMCs. This rearrangement joins TRBV29-1 to TRBJ2-3; 8 positions agree with TRBD1. The TCR sequence derives from a young woman in good health and CMV-seropositive. The CDR3 loop reads CSVRGRHTDTQYF. The CDR3 DNA follows: TGCAGCGTCAGGGGGCGTCACACAGATACGCAGTATTTT.